These T cell receptor beta chains were read from a single sample in a study of blood T cell repertoires in COVID-19. Libraries were prepared by immunoSEQ multiplex PCR; TCRdb keeps only in-frame clonotypes and omits some of them. Here the sample spans 200,000 or so clones, about 86% being singletons. The material sequenced was PBMCs or T cells enriched from blood (not recorded which). These TCRs come from a woman in her forties with acute COVID-19. Each CDR3 is given with its conserved first and last residue. The D gene is left open where the match is weak. Size is omitted from some rows. Given values are once, few, many or a class for expanded clones.

>14|TRBD2|TRBJ2-7|NA|TRBV28
TGTGCCAGCAGTTCCGGACTAGCAGCGTACGAGCAGTACTTC
CASSSGLAAYEQYF
>15|TRBD2|TRBJ2-5|NA|TRBV11-2
TGTGCCAGCAGCTTAGGACTAGCGGGAAGAAAGACCCAGTACTTC
CASSLGLAGRKTQYF
>13|NA|TRBJ1-5|NA|TRBV6-6
TGTGCCAGCAGTTACGTTGAGGATCAGCCCCAGCATTTT
CASSYVEDQPQHF
>14|TRBD1|TRBJ1-2|NA|TRBV27
TGTGCCAGCAGCCAACTCGGGACAGGCTATGGCTACACCTTC
CASSQLGTGYGYTF
>15|NA|TRBJ1-5|NA|TRBV19
TGTGCCAGTAGTTTCCTAGGAGGGGGCAATCAGCCCCAGCATTTT
CASSFLGGGNQPQHF
>13|NA|TRBJ1-4|NA|TRBV29-1
TGCAGCGTTCAGGGGCAGGGTAATGAAAAACTGTTTTTT
CSVQGQGNEKLFF
>15|TRBD1|TRBJ1-6|once|TRBV5-1
TGCGCCAGCAGTACCGCCGGGACAGGCAGGTCACCCCTCCACTTT
CASSTAGTGRSPLHF
>17|TRBD2|TRBJ2-3|NA|TRBV7-3
TGTGCCAGCAGCTCGACAGCGGCTAGCGGGATACTAGATACGCAGTATTTT
CASSSTAASGILDTQYF
>17|TRBD2|TRBJ2-7|NA|TRBV18
TGTGCCAGCTCATCGGGGGGTCCTGGCGGATACTCCTACGAGCAGTACTTC
CASSSGGPGGYSYEQYF
>15|TRBD1|TRBJ1-1|NA|TRBV9
TGTGCCAGCAGCGTAACCGGGACAGGTAACACTGAAGCTTTCTTT
CASSVTGTGNTEAFF
>13|TRBD2|TRBJ2-1|NA|TRBV27
TGTGCCAGCGGCACTAGCGGAGACAATGAGCAGTTCTTC
CASGTSGDNEQFF
>11|TRBD1|TRBJ2-1|NA|TRBV7-9
TGTGCCAGCAGCACGGGACAGGGGGAGTTCTTC
CASSTGQGEFF
>11|NA|TRBJ2-1|NA|TRBV7-9
TGTGCCAGCAGCTTCCTCAATGAGCAGTTCTTC
CASSFLNEQFF
>16|TRBD1|TRBJ2-7|NA|TRBV27
TGTGCCAGCAGTTTCGGACAGGGGGGGATATCCTACGAGCAGTACTTC
CASSFGQGGISYEQYF
>15|TRBD2|TRBJ2-5|NA|TRBV11-1
TGTGCCAGCAGCACTAGGACTAGCGGGAGGGAAACCCAGTACTTC
CASSTRTSGRETQYF
>16|NA|TRBJ1-2|NA|TRBV12-5
TGTGCTAGTGGTCCATCTGAACAGGGCTCTCACTATGGCTACACCTTC
CASGPSEQGSHYGYTF
>13|NA|TRBJ1-5|NA|TRBV30
TGTGCCTGGAGTGTGGGCAGAGATCAGCCCCAGCATTTT
CAWSVGRDQPQHF
>15|NA|TRBJ1-4|once|TRBV15
TGTGCCACCAGCCGTTCTACATTGGACATGGAAAAACTGTTTTTT
CATSRSTLDMEKLFF
>18|TRBD1|TRBJ1-1|NA|TRBV18
TGTGCCAGCTCACCACCATCGGGGCCTAGGACAGGGGGAGCTGAAGCTTTCTTT
CASSPPSGPRTGGAEAFF
>16|NA|TRBJ1-1|NA|TRBV9
TGTGCCAGCAGCTCAGATCTCCGGGGGGGCGTCACTGAAGCTTTCTTT
CASSSDLRGGVTEAFF
>15|TRBD1|TRBJ1-6|few|TRBV28
TGTGCCAGCAGTTCCACCGGGACAGGGCTTTCACCCCTCCACTTT
CASSSTGTGLSPLHF
>14|TRBD1|TRBJ2-7|NA|TRBV25-1
TGTGCCAGCAGTGACTACGGACAGGACTACGAGCAGTACTTC
CASSDYGQDYEQYF
>18|TRBD1|TRBJ1-2|NA|TRBV5-5
TGTGCCAGCAGCTTGGTCGGGACAGGGAGAGGCTTGGACTATGGCTACACCTTC
CASSLVGTGRGLDYGYTF
>14|TRBD2|TRBJ2-1|NA|TRBV4-2
TGTGCCAGCAGCCGTAGCGGGAGAAAGGATGAGCAGTTCTTC
CASSRSGRKDEQFF
>13|NA|TRBJ1-1|once|TRBV4-1
TGCGCCAGCAGCCAAGACAGGGGCGTGAACGCTTTCTTT
CASSQDRGVNAFF
>20|TRBD1|TRBJ2-2|NA|TRBV13
TGTGCCAGCAGCTTAATGAAGGGACAGGACTATTTACTAAACACCGGGGAGCTGTTTTTT
CASSLMKGQDYLLNTGELFF
>15|TRBD1|TRBJ1-1|NA|TRBV7-8
TGTGCCAGCAGCTTAGGGTCAGGGGGCAGTACTGAAGCTTTCTTT
CASSLGSGGSTEAFF
>15|TRBD2|TRBJ2-1|NA|TRBV24-1
TGTGCCACCAGTGATCCCCTAGCGGGAGCCTTCCGGCAGTTCTTC
CATSDPLAGAFRQFF